Presented here are 16 T cell receptor beta chains from one specimen sequenced in a study of response to subunit inactivated influenza vaccine. One entry per CDR3 protein results from TCRdb running MiXCR on the RT-PCR reads. The sample yields about 160,000 distinct CDR3 sequences, roughly 10% seen once. The sequencing used non-naive T cells sorted from PBMCs, collected 40 to 50 days after vaccination. The receptors were sampled from a man aged 50 to 59 who received an inactivated influenza vaccine.

This clonotype was recorded at least ten times. The CDR3 nucleotides read TGCAGTGCTAGTGAGGCATACGAGCAGTACTTC. It specifies CSASEAYEQYF. The chain employs TRBV20-1 and TRBJ2-7; D call uncertain. Germline V gene lookup returns CDR1 DFQATT and CDR2 SNEGSKA (reference sequence). This CDR3 spans 11 amino acids. V dropped 3 bases and J dropped 4 bases, with 7 bases sitting between them.

This clonotype was counted at least ten times. This chain joins TRBV12-3 or TRBV12-4 and TRBJ1-5; D not certain. Trimming took 6 bases from V and 1 from J, leaving 7 bases between them. CDR3 size: 13 residues. DNA of the CDR3: TGTGCCAGCAGGGAAGGGAGCAATCAGCCCCAGCATTTT. Translating it yields CASREGSNQPQHF.

V and J are TRBV27 and TRBJ2-7; unclear D gene. V lost 5 bases and J 10 bases, leaving 18 bases between the germline ends. Per germline, CDR1 MNHEY and CDR2 SMNVEV (reference sequence). This CDR3 spans 13 amino acids. The CDR3 reads CASSPNGRSGQYF. The CDR3 DNA is TGTGCCAGCAGTCCTAATGGCCGATCCGGTCAGTACTTC.

About this clonotype: The junction does not match germline at one end; this may be a read error. The chain combines TRBV2 with TRBJ2-7, with TRBD1 matching 9 bases. The CDR3 covers 11 residues. Germline CDR1 SNHLY, CDR2 FYNNEI. DNA of the CDR3: TGTGCCAGCAGTGAGCGGGACAGGGTAAACTTC. This sequence encodes CASSERDRVNF.

The chain joins TRBV19 to TRBJ1-5; 9 nucleotides line up with TRBD1. The CDR3 length is 18 residues. Germline V gene data show CDR1 as LNHDA and CDR2 as SQIVND (reference sequence). V trimming: 5 bases; J trimming: 2 bases; junction bases outside the gene matches: 13. The DNA of the CDR3 is TGTGCCAGTAGTCCGGGGACAGGGAGATCCTCTGGCAATCAGCCCCAGCATTTT. Amino acid sequence: CASSPGTGRSSGNQPQHF.

In its sample, this clonotype was seen many times. The chain employs TRBV25-1 and TRBJ2-1; 7 positions agree with TRBD1. The germline V gene encodes CDR1 MGHDK and CDR2 SYGVNS. This CDR3 contains 15 residues. With V trimmed by 3 bases and J by 1 base, 3 bases remained unmatched. The CDR3, as DNA: TGTGCCAGCAGTGAGCTGGGACAGTCCTACAATGAGCAGTTCTTC. Protein sequence: CASSELGQSYNEQFF.

The rearrangement links TRBV7-3 to TRBJ2-3, with D uncertain. Trimming pared 0 bases from V and 1 base from J, leaving 11 bases between. Germline V gives CDR1 SGHTA, CDR2 FQGTGA. The CDR3 runs to 16 residues. Here the CDR3 reads CASSLTTGGGTDTQYF. CDR3 nucleotides: TGTGCCAGCAGCTTAACGACCGGTGGGGGCACAGATACGCAGTATTTT.

The table lists this clonotype with a few counts. The V and J genes are TRBV7-9 and TRBJ2-1, with D unresolved. This CDR3 comprises 13 residues. Germline CDR1 is SEHNR and CDR2 is FQNEAQ (reference sequence). The ends were cut back, 5 bases at V and 4 bases at J, with 9 bases in the middle. The CDR3 nucleotides read TGTGCCAGCAGCCCGCAGCGATACAATGAGCAGTTCTTC. Its translation: CASSPQRYNEQFF.

The V call is TRBV12-3 or TRBV12-4, the J call TRBJ1-2; 7 nucleotides match TRBD1. The CDR3 is 13 amino acids. V lost 6 bases to trimming and J lost 4 bases; unmatched junction nucleotides: 5. In nucleotides, the CDR3 is TGTGCCAGCAGCCGGGGGACAGCCTATGGCTACACCTTC. Translating gives CASSRGTAYGYTF.

This clonotype has a handful of counts. The chain has TRBV28 and TRBJ1-5; 8 bases line up with TRBD1. The CDR3 has 13 amino acids. Germline V lookup: CDR1 MDHEN, CDR2 SYDVKM. Trimming removed 6 bases from V and 5 bases from J; junction bases left unmatched: 3. The DNA of the CDR3 is TGTGCCAGCAGGGACAGGGCCCATCAGCCCCAGCATTTT. Its translation: CASRDRAHQPQHF.

The chain combines TRBV7-2 with TRBJ2-1; a weak D match, TRBD2 (6 bases). The CDR3 runs to 14 residues. V lost 7 bases, J lost 5 bases, and 15 bases lay in between. Germline V gives CDR1 SGHTA, CDR2 FQGNSA. CDR3 sequence (DNA): TGTGCCAGCAAAGCGGGCGGGGCGGACAATGAGCAGTTCTTC. Translation gives CASKAGGADNEQFF.

This clonotype was seen a handful of times. The chain has TRBV6-1 and TRBJ1-1; TRBD1 agrees at 7 bases. V gave up 4 bases and J gave up 4 bases; unmatched junction bases: 3. CDR1 is MNHNS and CDR2 is SASEGT in the germline V gene. The CDR3 has 13 amino acids. The CDR3 loop reads CASSAHRGTEAFF. The CDR3 DNA is TGTGCCAGCAGTGCCCACAGGGGCACTGAAGCTTTCTTT.

The rearrangement joins TRBV15 to TRBJ2-3, with TRBD1 matching over 8 bases. The V gene's germline CDR1 is LNHNV and CDR2 YYDKDF (reference sequence). V shed 3 bases, J shed 6 bases, and the junction held 8 bases outside the gene matches. The length of the CDR3 is 15 residues. The CDR3 loop is CATSRTSGGGDTQYF. CDR3 DNA sequence: TGTGCCACCAGCAGGACCTCAGGGGGCGGGGATACGCAGTATTTT.

Notes on this clonotype: At one end, the junction sequence differs from germline, possibly due to a read error. The chain couples TRBV7-2 to TRBJ2-7; D unresolved. This CDR3 spans 15 amino acids. Germline V gives CDR1 SGHTA, CDR2 FQGNSA. The CDR3 DNA reads as TGTCCCAGCAGCCCGATGCGTCAGACCTACTACGAGCAGTACTTC. Amino acid sequence: CPSSPMRQTYYEQYF.

V and J are TRBV11-2 and TRBJ1-1; the match to TRBD1 covers 7 bases. V shed 4 bases, J shed 5 bases, and the junction held 7 bases outside the gene matches. Germline lookup yields CDR1 SGHAT and CDR2 FQNNGV. The CDR3 totals 14 residues. The CDR3 reads CASSWGRGRTEAFF. CDR3 nucleotides: TGTGCCAGCAGCTGGGGCAGGGGGAGGACTGAAGCTTTCTTT.

The table lists this clonotype with many counts. J is TRBJ2-5 and V is TRBV4-2, with D tentatively TRBD1 or TRBD2 (5 bases each). The V and J ends lost 0 bases and 4 bases respectively, with 12 bases between them. Germline CDR1 and CDR2: LGHNA and YNFKEQ. The CDR3 contains 15 residues. In DNA, the CDR3 is TGTGCCAGCAGCCAAGATCGGGACGGGCCAGAGACCCAGTACTTC. Its protein product is CASSQDRDGPETQYF.